This TCR beta chain is from a study of shared clonotypes between healthy human individuals. The germline gives CDR1 LNHNV, CDR2 YYDKDF (reference sequence). Trimming left V 0 bases short and J 2 bases short, with 14 bases between. This CDR3 comprises 16 residues. Naive CD8 cells lacked CD45RO and underwent positive selection for CCR7, leaving out terminally differentiated effector memory CD45RA+ cells. Clones were read by immunoSEQ multiplex PCR, and TCRdb kept only the in-frame ones, dropping some. The sample has about 820,000 clones, approximately 92% seen once; the top ten hold 20% to 30%. Sequencing input: naive CD8+ T cells sorted from blood. This clonotype was obtained from a man aged 30 to 39 in good health. This rearrangement joins TRBV15 to TRBJ2-7, with D maybe TRBD2 (5 bases). The CDR3 sequence is CATSRDLSSGAYEQYF. The CDR3, as DNA: TGTGCCACCAGCAGAGATCTCTCAAGCGGAGCCTACGAGCAGTACTTC.